The rows below give T cell receptor beta chains drawn from one sample of a study of CD8 T cells in Susac syndrome. MiXCR, applied by TCRdb to the immunoSEQ multiplex PCR reads, yields one record per CDR3 protein. This table has some 200,000 distinct CDR3 sequences, 95% appearing once. Sequencing was carried out using CD8+ T cells from PBMCs. The receptors come from a human donor with Susac syndrome. Both conserved end residues are part of each CDR3.

TRBV7-8 CASSWRTSVQETQYF
TRBV27 CASSSGWGTEAFF
TRBV5-6 CASRAGLANTGELFF
TRBV12-3/TRBV12-4 CASSYGHYEQYF
TRBV29-1 CSVGNLGGDTQYF
TRBV5-6 CASTTGGQETQYF
TRBV4-1 CASSLQGWKLFF
TRBV5-1 CASSLQGVENTEAFF
TRBV4-2 CASSQDLGLAGVTDTQYF
TRBV5-1 CASSLNLYNEQFF
TRBV20-1 CSAMGGRETQYF
TRBV3-1 CASSQRVPKRSSYNEQFF
TRBV5-4 CASSFKGLRDTEAFF
TRBV3-1 CASSQDDKNYGYTF
TRBV12-5 CASGGQAEQFF
TRBV5-1 CASSLDWGGNQPQHF
TRBV7-9 CASSLPGLANNEQFF
TRBV7-9 CASSKLSGSIVGELFF